This T cell receptor beta chain was profiled in a study of OX40 agonist ivuxolimab in advanced cancers. Study-wide background: In three patients, partial responses were observed, one with hepatocellular carcinoma and two with cutaneous melanoma.

Remarks on this clone: Its matching antigen is unknown.

The CDR3 has 14 residues. The germline V and J ends were trimmed by 3 bases and 3 bases, with 11 bases remaining between them. The germline V gene has CDR1 ENHRY and CDR2 SYGVKD. Measured with immunoSEQ multiplex PCR; TCRdb has only the in-frame clones, and not every one. Of around 76,000 clones listed, roughly 90% are singletons. Overall study results and limits: Average numbers of expanded clones were greater in CD8+ T cells than in CD4+. Clonal expansion was among the lowest in partial responders at 0.1-3.0 mg/kg, especially CD8+.

Sequencing used CD4+ or CD8+ T cells sorted from blood, obtained in a trial of the OX40 agonist ivuxolimab. The clonotype was recovered from an adult with an advanced solid tumor such as melanoma, head and neck, liver or kidney cancer. The rearrangement links TRBV10-3 to TRBJ1-1; D perhaps matches TRBD1 (5 bases). In nucleotides, the CDR3 is TGTGCCATCAGTGAAGGGGCCACTGACACTGAAGCTTTCTTT. This encodes CAISEGATDTEAFF.